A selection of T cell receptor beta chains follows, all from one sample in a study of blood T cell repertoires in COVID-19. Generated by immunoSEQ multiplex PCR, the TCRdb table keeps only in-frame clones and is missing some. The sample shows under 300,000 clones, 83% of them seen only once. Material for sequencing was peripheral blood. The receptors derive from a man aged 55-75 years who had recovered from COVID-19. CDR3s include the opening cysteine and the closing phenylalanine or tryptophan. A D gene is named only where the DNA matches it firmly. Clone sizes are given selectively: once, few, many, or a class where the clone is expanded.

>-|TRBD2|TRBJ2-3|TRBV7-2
TGTGCCAGCAGCGCCGCGGGGGGGCCCACAGATACGCAGTATTTT
CASSAAGGPTDTQYF
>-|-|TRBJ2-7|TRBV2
TGTGCCAGCAGGAGGGACACTCCCTCGGGCTACGAGCAGTACTTC
CASRRDTPSGYEQYF
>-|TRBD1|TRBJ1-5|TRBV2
TGTGCCAGCAGGACCGGAGACAGGGGTTTCAATCAGCCCCAGCATTTT
CASRTGDRGFNQPQHF
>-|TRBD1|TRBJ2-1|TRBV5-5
TGTGCCAGTGCGGACAGGGGGTACAATGAGCAGTTCTTC
CASADRGYNEQFF
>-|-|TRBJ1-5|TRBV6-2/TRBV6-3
TGTGCCAGCAGTTATGGTATTAGTCAGGCTAGCAATCAGCCCCAGCATTTT
CASSYGISQASNQPQHF
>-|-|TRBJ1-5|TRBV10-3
TGTGCCATCAGTGCAACCCAGGGCGGGGCCCAGCATTTT
CAISATQGGAQHF
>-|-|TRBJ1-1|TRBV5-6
TGTGCCAGCAGTTTCCAGGGGCGCATAAGGAACACTGAAGCTTTCTTT
CASSFQGRIRNTEAFF
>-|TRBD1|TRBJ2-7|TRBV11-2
TGTGCCAGCAGCGGACCGGGGACAGGGGTATCCTACGAGCAGTACTTC
CASSGPGTGVSYEQYF
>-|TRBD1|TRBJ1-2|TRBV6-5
TGTGCCAGCAGCCCCACGGGACAGGGGGCGCTTGGCTACACCTTC
CASSPTGQGALGYTF
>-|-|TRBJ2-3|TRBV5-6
TGTGCCAGCAGCACCAGACTGTTTAGCACAGATACGCAGTATTTT
CASSTRLFSTDTQYF
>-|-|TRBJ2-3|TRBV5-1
TGCGCCAGCAGCTTTCGTGGGACACAGGTTACAGATACGCAGTATTTT
CASSFRGTQVTDTQYF
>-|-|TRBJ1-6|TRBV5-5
TGTGCCAGCAGCTTCGGCAGGGTTTCCTATAATTCACCCCTCCACTTT
CASSFGRVSYNSPLHF
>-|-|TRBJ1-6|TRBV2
TGTGCCAGCAGTGACGGGGGGTACCACTTT
CASSDGGYHF
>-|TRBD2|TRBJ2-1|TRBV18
TGTGCCAGCTCATTCCAGGGACTAGACAATGAGCAGTTCTTC
CASSFQGLDNEQFF
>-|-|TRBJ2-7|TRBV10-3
TGTGCCATCAGTGAGTTCTTAGTAGGCGGAACCTCCTACGAGCAGTACTTC
CAISEFLVGGTSYEQYF
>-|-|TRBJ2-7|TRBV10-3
TGTGCCATCAGTGAGTCTAAGACAGTATCCTACGAGCAGTACTTC
CAISESKTVSYEQYF
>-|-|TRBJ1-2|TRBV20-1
TGCAGTGCTAGAGACAGCTATGGCTACACCTTC
CSARDSYGYTF
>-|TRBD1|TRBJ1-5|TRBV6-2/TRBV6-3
TGTGCCAGCAGCTCCGGGGACAGGGCCATTCAGCCCCAGCATTTT
CASSSGDRAIQPQHF
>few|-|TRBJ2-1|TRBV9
TGTGCCACTGGACTAAGGGGTAGTGAGCAGTTCTTC
CATGLRGSEQFF
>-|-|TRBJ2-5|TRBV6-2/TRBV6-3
TGTGCCAGCAGACCTACCACCAACAGGGTTGGAGAGACCCAGTACTTC
CASRPTTNRVGETQYF
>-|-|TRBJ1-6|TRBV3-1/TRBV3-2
TGTGCCAGCAGACGCGCTACAGGGTCGAGTTCACCCCTCCACTTT
CASRRATGSSSPLHF
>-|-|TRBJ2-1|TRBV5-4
TGTGCCAGCAGCTTGGCCGGCGGAGAGCAGTTCTTC
CASSLAGGEQFF
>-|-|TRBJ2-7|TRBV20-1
TGCAGTGCTAGGGCAACCCGCGAGCAGTACTTC
CSARATREQYF
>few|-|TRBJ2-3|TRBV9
TGTGCCAGCAGCGTATGGGGGGTTGGCACAGATACGCAGTATTTT
CASSVWGVGTDTQYF
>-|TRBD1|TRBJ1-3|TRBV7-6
TGTGCCAGCAGCTTAGCGGGCCGACAGGGGTTTGGAAACACCATATATTTT
CASSLAGRQGFGNTIYF
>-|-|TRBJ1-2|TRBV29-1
TGCAGCGTGACCCCGGGGGGCGGCTACACCTTC
CSVTPGGGYTF
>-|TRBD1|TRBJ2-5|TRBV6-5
TGTGCCAGCAGCCCACGACAGGGTTTGGGGGAGACCCAGTACTTC
CASSPRQGLGETQYF
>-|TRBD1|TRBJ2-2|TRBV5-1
TGCGCCAGCAGCATTGGACAGGGGCTACTCACCGGGGAGCTGTTTTTT
CASSIGQGLLTGELFF
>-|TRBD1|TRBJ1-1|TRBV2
TGTGCCAGCAGTCGTGGGACAGTGACGACTGAAGCTTTCTTT
CASSRGTVTTEAFF
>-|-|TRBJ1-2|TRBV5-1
TGCGCCAGCAGCCCGGACAAGGGAGGCTACACCTTC
CASSPDKGGYTF
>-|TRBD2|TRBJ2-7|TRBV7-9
TGTGCCAGCAGCTTAAGGACTAGCTCCTACGAGCAGTACTTC
CASSLRTSSYEQYF
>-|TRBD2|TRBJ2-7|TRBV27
TGTGCCAGCAGTCCCCGGACTAGCGGGACGAGCTACGAGCAGTACTTC
CASSPRTSGTSYEQYF
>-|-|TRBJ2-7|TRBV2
TGTGCCAGCAGTGACCAGGCGCGGGCCGAGCAGTACTTC
CASSDQARAEQYF
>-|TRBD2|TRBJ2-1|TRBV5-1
TGCGCCAGCAGCTTGTTACTAGCGGCCGACAATGAGCAGTTCTTC
CASSLLLAADNEQFF
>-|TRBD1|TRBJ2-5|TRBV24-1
TGTGCCACCAGTGATCTAATCAGGACAGGGAGTCAAGAGACCCAGTACTTC
CATSDLIRTGSQETQYF
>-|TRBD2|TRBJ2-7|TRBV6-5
TGTGCCAGCAGTTACAGCGGGGGCCGGGAAGAGCAGTACTTC
CASSYSGGREEQYF
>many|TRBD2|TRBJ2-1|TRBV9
TGTGCCATAGAGCGGGAGGGTTTCGGTGAGCAGTTCTTC
CAIEREGFGEQFF
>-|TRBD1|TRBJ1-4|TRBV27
TGTGCCAGCAGTTACCGAGGGGACAGGACTAATGAAAAACTGTTTTTT
CASSYRGDRTNEKLFF